The 27 T cell receptor beta chains listed next were all sequenced from one sample in a study of vaccination and CD4 T cells after COVID-19. At the Johns Hopkins FTIC core, DNA taken from cultured CD4+ T cells was sequenced by way of the Oncomine TCR Beta short-read assay. TCRdb ran MiXCR on the PCR reads and lists one entry per CDR3 protein. The sample has around 21,000 distinct CDR3 sequences, approximately 50% seen once; the top ten hold 4%. The treatment is: roughly ten-day PBMC culture with coronavirus spike peptide pools or control peptides (ViraFEST assay). Antigens for these TCRs are unknown. Sequenced input: CD4+ T cells from blood, cultured in vitro. These TCRs come from a human donor who had recovered from COVID-19.

The chain couples TRBV7-3 to TRBJ2-1; the D gene is possibly TRBD2 (6 bases). Germline CDR1 and CDR2: SGHTA and FQGTGA. The V end was cut by 2 bases, the J end by 7 bases, with 12 bases between. The CDR3 is made up of 14 amino acids. CDR3 region: CASSLAGGKNEQFF. The CDR3 region has the DNA TGTGCCAGCAGCTTAGCCGGAGGGAAGAATGAGCAGTTCTTC.

The rearrangement uses TRBV11-3 and TRBJ2-3, with 9 bases that match TRBD2. The V segment lost 4 bases and the J segment 4 bases; nucleotides outside the gene matches: 9. This CDR3 has 16 residues. Germline V lookup: CDR1 SGHNT, CDR2 YENEEA. As DNA, the CDR3 is TGTGCCAGCAGCTCCTTAGCGGGGGAGAGCTCAGATACGCAGTATTTT. It codes for CASSSLAGESSDTQYF.

This clonotype appeared a few times. This sequence joins TRBV11-3 and TRBJ1-1, with 8 bases fitting TRBD1. J gave up 7 bases and V 5 bases, and 9 bases lay outside the gene matches. The germline gives CDR1 SGHNT, CDR2 YENEEA. The CDR3 runs 14 residues. The CDR3 region has the DNA TGTGCCAGCAGCCCAGGGGGCGCAACTATTGAAGCTTTCTTT. It yields the protein CASSPGGATIEAFF.

V and J are TRBV4-2 and TRBJ1-5, with D uncertain. Germline V gene lookup returns CDR1 LGHNA and CDR2 YNFKEQ. V dropped 2 bases and J dropped 6 bases, with 11 bases sitting between them. The CDR3 runs 14 residues. The CDR3 bases are TGTGCCAGCAGCCAAAGCGGGAACCCTCAGCCCCAGCATTTT. It translates to CASSQSGNPQPQHF.

This clonotype was found a few times. The V gene is TRBV2, the J gene TRBJ1-2; D not resolved. V lost 5 bases, J lost 4 bases, and 11 bases lay in between. The germline V gene encodes CDR1 SNHLY and CDR2 FYNNEI. The CDR3 consists of 13 residues. The CDR3 reads CASSPTAFYGYTF. As DNA, the CDR3 is TGTGCCAGCAGTCCTACAGCATTCTATGGCTACACCTTC. The variable domain in full, with the rest retrieved from reference TRBV2 and TRBJ1-2, is EPEVTQTPSHQVTQMGQEVILRCVPISNHLYFYWYRQILGQKVEFLVSFYNNEISEKSEIFDDQFSVERPDGSNFTLKIRSTKLEDSAMYFCASSPTAFYGYTFGSGTRLTVV.

This clonotype was picked up a small number of times. The V gene is TRBV7-2, the J gene TRBJ1-1; a weak D match, TRBD1 (5 bases). CDR1 and CDR2 (germline): SGHTA, FQGNSA. The CDR3 is 16 residues long. V was cut by 1 base and J by 0 bases, with 12 bases left in between. CDR3 coding DNA: TGTGCCAGCAGCTTAGTGGGACGACTAATGAACACTGAAGCTTTCTTT. Translating it yields CASSLVGRLMNTEAFF.

This clonotype has only a few counts. V and J are TRBV12-3 or TRBV12-4 and TRBJ1-1, with D hard to call. The CDR3 loop spans 15 amino acids. Trimming pared 3 bases from V and 0 bases from J, leaving 11 bases between. CDR3 protein: CASSFLDTVNTEAFF. CDR3 sequence (DNA): TGTGCCAGCAGTTTTCTCGACACGGTGAACACTGAAGCTTTCTTT.

The rearrangement joins TRBV18 to TRBJ1-1; possible D gene TRBD1, 6 bases. V gave up 6 bases and J gave up 5 bases, with 16 bases separating them. This CDR3 is built from 14 residues. Germline CDR1 and CDR2: KGHSH and LQKENI. The CDR3 DNA is TGTGCCAGCTCTCCAGGCCAGGGGAGGACTGAAGCTTTCTTT. It translates to CASSPGQGRTEAFF.

This clonotype is a singleton in its sample. The chain recombines TRBV7-2 with TRBJ2-5; D is unclear. The CDR3 spans 14 residues. The V end lost 1 base, the J end lost 7 bases, and 13 bases lay between the germline ends. CDR1 and CDR2 from the germline V gene are SGHTA and FQGNSA. In DNA, the CDR3 is TGTGCCAGCAGCTTAGAATGGGGTGTTGGGACCCAGTACTTC. As protein: CASSLEWGVGTQYF.

This clonotype has a handful of counts. The chain couples TRBV7-2 to TRBJ2-1; no firm D call. The length of the CDR3 is 14 residues. V lost 6 bases, J lost 4 bases, and 13 bases lay in between. Germline assignment: CDR1 SGHTA and CDR2 FQGNSA. The CDR3 DNA follows: TGTGCCAGCAGTATAATGGGGTATTACAATGAGCAGTTCTTC. Translating gives CASSIMGYYNEQFF.

This clonotype was recorded only once. The chain employs TRBV6-1 and TRBJ2-7, with D possibly matching TRBD1 (6 bases). This CDR3 region has 13 residues. V lost 5 bases and J 3 bases, leaving 11 bases between the germline ends. Germline values: CDR1 MNHNS, CDR2 SASEGT. The CDR3 DNA reads TGTGCCAGCAGTCGGACAGAAGGCTACGAGCAGTACTTC. It translates to CASSRTEGYEQYF.

The genes are TRBV11-3 and TRBJ2-7, with no clear D. CDR1 and CDR2 (germline): SGHNT, YENEEA. V was trimmed by 1 base and J by 3 bases, leaving 13 bases between them. This CDR3 has 15 amino acids. The CDR3 nucleotides are TGTGCCAGCAGCTTAGTACTAACCCAACGCTACGAGCAGTACTTC. This sequence encodes CASSLVLTQRYEQYF. Full variable domain (outside the CDR3, taken from reference TRBV11-3 and TRBJ2-7): EAGVVQSPRYKIIEKKQPVAFWCNPISGHNTLYWYLQNLGQGPELLIRYENEEAVDDSQLPKDRFSAERLKGVDSTLKIQPAELGDSAVYLCASSLVLTQRYEQYFGPGTRLTVT.

The CDR3 sequence: CASSFLNEQFF. CDR3 bases: TGTGCCAGCAGCTTCTTAAATGAGCAGTTCTTC. The J gene is TRBJ2-1, the V gene TRBV5-4, with unresolved D. With 2 bases removed from V and 7 bases from J, the gap between germline ends came to 4 bases. The CDR3 has 11 residues. Germline V gene sequence: CDR1 SGHNT, CDR2 YYREEE (reference sequence).

The chain combines TRBV7-6 with TRBJ2-3, with 9 bases lining up with TRBD2. The CDR3 is 19 residues long. Losses at the gene ends were 3 bases for V and 4 bases for J; bases not matched to a gene: 17. Germline V gives CDR1 SGHVS, CDR2 FNYEAQ. CDR3 nucleotide sequence: TGTGCCAGCAGCTTGGGGGGCGGGAGGGCCCAGAGGTCGGCAGATACGCAGTATTTT. Its protein product is CASSLGGGRAQRSADTQYF.

The chain combines TRBV20-1 with TRBJ1-6, with TRBD1 as a possible D gene (6 bases). This CDR3 spans 14 amino acids. Germline CDR1 is DFQATT and CDR2 is SNEGSKA (reference sequence). The V end lost 0 bases, the J end lost 5 bases, and 8 bases lay between the germline ends. The CDR3 sequence is CSARDQGNNSPLHF. CDR3 in DNA: TGCAGTGCTAGAGATCAGGGGAATAATTCACCCCTCCACTTT.

The rearrangement joins TRBV7-4 to TRBJ2-7, with D tentatively TRBD2 (6 bases). Trimming stripped 5 bases from V and 7 bases from J, with 21 bases between. Germline CDR1 is SGHVT and CDR2 is SQSDAQ. The CDR3 totals 15 residues. Written as DNA, the CDR3 is TGTGCCAGCAGCACCCGGGACTTACCCTTTGGGGAGCAGTACTTC. Protein: CASSTRDLPFGEQYF.

This clonotype was seen a handful of times. The chain combines TRBV12-3 or TRBV12-4 with TRBJ2-7; perhaps TRBD2 as D (5 bases). CDR3 length: 15 amino acids. The V end was cut by 5 bases, the J end by 2 bases, with 16 bases between. CDR3 sequence reads: CASSPDGVGPYEQYF. CDR3 DNA sequence: TGTGCCAGCAGTCCGGACGGGGTTGGACCCTACGAGCAGTACTTC.

This clonotype was detected only a few times. This chain connects TRBV6-2 or TRBV6-3 to TRBJ1-1; TRBD1 might be the D (5 bases). This CDR3 spans 13 amino acids. Germline V gene lookup returns CDR1 MNHEY and CDR2 SVGEGT. Trimming shortened V by 5 bases and J by 4 bases, and 11 bases separated the two germline ends. CDR3 bases: TGTGCCAGCAGTACACAGGTTACCACTGAAGCTTTCTTT. This encodes CASSTQVTTEAFF.

The chain couples TRBV6-1 to TRBJ2-5, with TRBD1 as a possible D gene (6 bases). V lost 2 bases and J lost 3, with 13 bases in between. Germline V gene sequence: CDR1 MNHNS, CDR2 SASEGT. The CDR3 sequence is 15 residues long. The CDR3 spells CASSETINREETQYF. The CDR3 coding sequence is TGTGCCAGCAGTGAAACGATAAACAGGGAAGAGACCCAGTACTTC.

Concerning this clonotype: Germline is not matched at one junction end, which may reflect a read error. V is TRBV20-1 and J is TRBJ2-1; 10 positions match TRBD2. The CDR3 length is 13 residues. Germline V gene data show CDR1 as DFQATT and CDR2 as SNEGSKA (reference sequence). The CDR3 DNA reads as TGCAGTGCTAGAGCGCGCAGCGGGGGGGCTCTCATCTTC. Translated, it gives CSARARSGGALIF.

The rearrangement links TRBV2 to TRBJ1-6; D unclear. Trimming took 4 bases from V and 4 from J, leaving 5 bases between them. Per germline, CDR1 SNHLY and CDR2 FYNNEI. The CDR3 sequence is 13 residues long. The CDR3 loop is CASSGAYNSPLHF. Here the CDR3 DNA reads TGTGCCAGCAGTGGCGCTTATAATTCACCCCTCCACTTT.

In DNA form, the CDR3 reads TGTGCCAGCAGCTTGTCAGGGCGAACGGGGGAGCTGTTTTTT. Amino acid sequence: CASSLSGRTGELFF. The genes are TRBV7-3 and TRBJ2-2; D perhaps matches TRBD1 (5 bases). The germline gives CDR1 SGHTA, CDR2 FQGTGA. The CDR3 consists of 14 residues. With 3 bases removed from V and 8 bases from J, the gap between germline ends came to 13 bases.

The CDR3 nucleotides read TGTGCCAGCAGTGAAGATTGGGACAGGAGCTACACCTTC. It codes for CASSEDWDRSYTF. The V and J genes are TRBV6-1 and TRBJ1-2; 8 positions match TRBD1. In germline, CDR1 is MNHNS, CDR2 SASEGT. This CDR3 spans 13 amino acids. Unmatched junction bases numbered 4, after V lost 1 base and J lost 9 bases.

This clonotype was observed a few times. The genes are TRBV12-3 or TRBV12-4 and TRBJ1-1; 7 nucleotides line up with TRBD1. J gave up 4 bases and V 6 bases, and 5 bases lay outside the gene matches. The CDR3 is 13 residues long. The CDR3 DNA sequence: TGTGCCAGCAGCACAGGGGTGTTCACTGAAGCTTTCTTT. Translation gives CASSTGVFTEAFF.

The sample holds a few counts of this clonotype. The chain recombines TRBV6-1 with TRBJ1-6; 7 bases align to TRBD1. The ends lost 9 bases at V and 11 bases at J; junction bases unmatched: 10. There are 13 residues in the CDR3. From germline, CDR1 is MNHNS and CDR2 SASEGT. DNA for the CDR3: TGTGCCAGTTCAGGGGGTAGGATGGCACCCCTCCACTTT. It yields the protein CASSGGRMAPLHF.

The chain employs TRBV2 and TRBJ1-5, with a weak D call TRBD1 (5 bases). The germline V gene encodes CDR1 SNHLY and CDR2 FYNNEI. With 6 bases removed from V and 5 bases from J, the gap between germline ends came to 11 bases. This CDR3 comprises 13 residues. This CDR3 reads CASSRDRDQPQHF. CDR3 DNA: TGTGCCAGCAGCCGGGACCGCGATCAGCCCCAGCATTTT.

This clonotype appeared a few times. The chain couples TRBV2 to TRBJ1-1, with TRBD1 matching 7 bases. This CDR3 is built from 14 residues. After removal of 7 bases from V and 2 bases from J, the junction contained 7 bases not matched to a gene. Germline V lookup: CDR1 SNHLY, CDR2 FYNNEI. The CDR3 nucleotides are TGTGCCAGCAACTTCAGGGGGGCCAACACTGAAGCTTTCTTT. This translates into CASNFRGANTEAFF.